Detailed here is one T cell receptor (beta chain). Its cognate antigen is unknown. The entry originates in a study of T cell responses to AZD1222 COVID-19 vaccine. The study's findings and limits: After the peak T cell response, and only then, were repertoires sampled. CD4 TCRs associated with vaccination spanned spike, dominating at 160-218 and 743-854. Donors skewed white British and female; clonal diversity was possibly underestimated. Targets within unmutated variant regions were reportedly found for nearly half of spike-specific TCRs.

Assay: immunoSEQ multiplex PCR; the TCRdb copy retains only in-frame clones and omits some. Found here are about 140,000 clones, just over 90% of them singletons; the top ten hold over 0.85%. The germline gives CDR1 MNHEY, CDR2 SVGAGI. With 5 bases removed from V and 1 base from J, the gap between germline ends came to 9 bases. CDR3 length: 13 residues. This sequence was found in an adult in good health. V and J are TRBV6-5 and TRBJ2-7, with unresolved D. The sequences come from peripheral blood, collected on day 0 of MenACWY control vaccination. The CDR3 DNA is TGTGCCAGCAGTCTCTTGAGTTCCTACGAGCAGTACTTC. It yields the protein CASSLLSSYEQYF.